Listed below are T cell receptor beta chains from one sample, sequenced in a study of blood T cells in healthy people across ages. Using its own MiXCR run on the 5' RACE reads, TCRdb lists one record per CDR3 protein. The repertoire holds around 710,000 distinct CDR3 sequences, with approximately 39% as singletons. The specimen was blood. These receptor sequences come from a woman aged 60 to 75 in good health. The CDR3 runs from the conserved cysteine through the conserved F or W. Fields, in order: CDR3 length, D gene, V gene, J gene, clone size, CDR3 DNA, CDR3 protein. D genes are given only for firm matches. Clone size is stated in some rows and not others, as once, few, many or a class when expanded.

13	NA	TRBV2	TRBJ1-5	few	TGTGCCAGCGGGGGGGAGTGGAATCAGCCCCAGCATTTT	CASGGEWNQPQHF
17	TRBD2	TRBV11-3	TRBJ2-3	NA	TGTGCCAGCAGCTTCTCCCCCCCCGGACTAGCTGGCGATACGCAGTATTTT	CASSFSPPGLAGDTQYF
15	NA	TRBV6-5	TRBJ2-1	NA	TGTGCCAGCAGTTACGACAGCTTCTCCTACAATGAGCAGTTCTTC	CASSYDSFSYNEQFF
13	NA	TRBV10-3	TRBJ2-1	few	TGTGCCAGCAGAACAGGGACCCGCAATGAGCAGTTCTTC	CASRTGTRNEQFF
13	NA	TRBV7-2	TRBJ2-7	few	TGTGCCAGCAGCCGGAAACGAGTGGACGAGCAGTACTTC	CASSRKRVDEQYF
13	NA	TRBV29-1	TRBJ2-7	NA	TGCAGCGTTGAGTGGGGCGGAACCTACGAGCAGTACTTC	CSVEWGGTYEQYF
15	NA	TRBV6-2/TRBV6-3	TRBJ2-5	NA	TGTGCCAGCAGTGATCGGGCAGGGCTTTGGGAGACCCAGTACTTC	CASSDRAGLWETQYF
15	TRBD2	TRBV5-1	TRBJ2-4	few	TGCGCCAGCAGCTTGGGGGGGGGAGCCCAAAACATTCAGTACTTC	CASSLGGGAQNIQYF
14	TRBD2	TRBV2	TRBJ2-1	NA	TGTGCCAGCAGTGTTGGTCTAGCGGGGTCTCGGCAGTTCTTC	CASSVGLAGSRQFF
16	TRBD2	TRBV6-2/TRBV6-3	TRBJ2-7	NA	TGTGCCAGCAGTGACTATGGGACTAGCGGAGCCTACGAGCAGTACTTC	CASSDYGTSGAYEQYF
15	NA	TRBV5-1	TRBJ1-4	once	TGCGCCGGCAGCTTGGTAGGGGCTTCTAATGAAAAACTGTTTTTT	CAGSLVGASNEKLFF
15	NA	TRBV27	TRBJ2-3	NA	TGTGCCAGCAGTTTATTTCGCGCCGACACAGATACGCAGTATTTT	CASSLFRADTDTQYF
12	NA	TRBV29-1	TRBJ1-1	NA	TGCAGCGTTGGGAAACCCAACACTGAAGCTTTCTTT	CSVGKPNTEAFF
14	TRBD1	TRBV5-7	TRBJ1-5	NA	TGTGCCAGCAGCTTGGAGGACAGGGAACAGCCCCAGCATTTT	CASSLEDREQPQHF
16	TRBD2	TRBV7-9	TRBJ2-3	NA	TGTGCCAGCAGCCCCCGACTAGCGGGAGAGCTAGATACGCAGTATTTT	CASSPRLAGELDTQYF
15	NA	TRBV3-1	TRBJ2-4	NA	TGTGCCAGCAGCCAAGTCCTGATATCTGGGGACATTCAGTACTTC	CASSQVLISGDIQYF
15	TRBD1	TRBV10-3	TRBJ2-2	NA	TGTGCCATCAGTGCGGACAGGGAGAGCACCGGGGAGCTGTTTTTT	CAISADRESTGELFF
11	TRBD1	TRBV29-1	TRBJ2-4	many	TGCAGCGGTGGACAGGGGAACATTCAGTACTTC	CSGGQGNIQYF
14	NA	TRBV6-2/TRBV6-3	TRBJ2-7	many	TGTGCCAGCAGTCAACTCAACGCTGTCTACGAGCAGTACTTC	CASSQLNAVYEQYF
14	NA	TRBV2	TRBJ2-5	NA	TGTGCCAGCAGTGAAGACGGGCAGGGCGGTACCCAGTACTTC	CASSEDGQGGTQYF
14	TRBD1	TRBV29-1	TRBJ2-7	once	TGCAGCGTTGCGGTACAGGGGGCGACCTACGAGCAGTACTTC	CSVAVQGATYEQYF
18	TRBD2	TRBV7-9	TRBJ2-3	NA	TGTGCCAGCAGACCTAATAGCGGGGTCAAGTCTAGCACAGATACGCAGTATTTT	CASRPNSGVKSSTDTQYF
14	TRBD2	TRBV20-1	TRBJ2-7	few	TGCAGTGCTAGACTCAGCGGGGGGGCGGGGGAGCAGTACTTC	CSARLSGGAGEQYF
15	TRBD1	TRBV7-2	TRBJ1-3	NA	TGTGCCAGCAGCTTAAGCAGGGGGCCTGGAAGCACCATATATTTT	CASSLSRGPGSTIYF
16	NA	TRBV11-1	TRBJ1-2	few	TGTGCCAGCAGCGCAACCCCCGGGACAACTAACTATGGCTACACCTTC	CASSATPGTTNYGYTF
16	TRBD1	TRBV5-1	TRBJ2-5	many	TGCGCCAGCAGCTTGGGCGGACAGGGGACTGTGGCGACCCAGTACTTC	CASSLGGQGTVATQYF
15	NA	TRBV20-1	TRBJ1-5	NA	TGCAGTGCTAGAGAACATGAGAGGGTCAATCAGCCCCAGCATTTT	CSAREHERVNQPQHF
14	TRBD1	TRBV15	TRBJ1-1	NA	TGTGCCACCAGCAGATCCCCCGAGACAGGGATAGCTTTCTTT	CATSRSPETGIAFF
15	TRBD1	TRBV10-3	TRBJ1-6	few	TGTGCCATCAGTGTCGCGGGACAGATGGATTCACCCCTCCACTTT	CAISVAGQMDSPLHF
17	TRBD2	TRBV7-9	TRBJ2-2	NA	TGTGCCAGCAGCATGCAGCTGGGACTAGCGGGAGTCGGGGAGCTGTTTTTT	CASSMQLGLAGVGELFF
12	NA	TRBV3-1	TRBJ1-2	few	TGTGCCAGCAGCCACCCGCCGGGGGCTCCCACCTTC	CASSHPPGAPTF
13	NA	TRBV29-1	TRBJ2-1	NA	TGCAGCGTTCAACGGCCCAACTACAATGAGCAGTTCTTC	CSVQRPNYNEQFF
13	NA	TRBV20-1	TRBJ2-7	NA	TGCAGTGCTAGAGTTAATTCCCCCTACGAGCAGTACTTC	CSARVNSPYEQYF
15	NA	TRBV21-1	TRBJ2-7	few	TGTGCCAGCAACCCGGGGACTAGGAGCTCCTACGAGCAGTACTTC	CASNPGTRSSYEQYF
16	NA	TRBV7-3	TRBJ2-3	NA	TGTGCCAGCAGCTTTGGAGGGACTCTCACCGCAGATACGCAGTATTTT	CASSFGGTLTADTQYF
15	TRBD1	TRBV3-1	TRBJ1-1	few	TGTGCCAGCAGCCCCACCGGGACAGAAAACACTGAAGCTTTCTTT	CASSPTGTENTEAFF
17	TRBD2	TRBV10-3	TRBJ2-3	few	TGTGCCATCAGCACTAGCGGGACTCTCTCTAGCACAGATACGCAGTATTTT	CAISTSGTLSSTDTQYF
16	NA	TRBV21-1	TRBJ2-5	NA	TGTGCCAGCAGCAAAGATAGGTTTTCGGGGGGCGAGACCCAGTACTTC	CASSKDRFSGGETQYF
14	NA	TRBV7-3	TRBJ2-7	NA	TGTGCCAGCAGCCCGACTGATTCCTACAATGAGCAGTACTTC	CASSPTDSYNEQYF
13	NA	TRBV2	TRBJ2-2	few	TGTGCCAGCATGTTAGAGGTTAACGGGGAGCTGTTTTTT	CASMLEVNGELFF
12	NA	TRBV12-3/TRBV12-4	TRBJ2-1	NA	TGTGCCAGCAGACAACAACCCTTCGAGCAGTTCTTC	CASRQQPFEQFF